This TCR beta chain is from a study of neurological immune-mediated disorders. As for the cDNA, it was generated by 5'RACE with 10-nucleotide random UMIs. Sequencing runs each generated in excess of 160 million TCR-beta sequences derived from 15-18 subjects. MiXCR, run by TCRdb on the 5' RACE reads, gives a single entry per CDR3 protein. The sample consists of 23,000 or so distinct CDR3 sequences, around 13% of them appearing once. Study results and caveats: TCR-beta repertoires seemed private in all groups, with no expanded CDR3 amino acid sequences shared. HTLV-1-associated myelopathy displayed the greatest TCR clonal expansion, and multiple sclerosis exhibited the smallest, lower than that of healthy controls.

Per germline, CDR1 DFQATT and CDR2 SNEGSKA (reference sequence). With 1 base clipped from V and 7 bases from J, the junction kept 15 bases outside the gene matches. This CDR3 has 16 residues. This clonotype has at least ten counts. No antigen is known for it. The source of this sequence is a woman aged 55-70 years with HTLV-1-associated myelopathy (HAM/TSP). The sequenced sample was PBMCs. The chain links TRBV20-1 to TRBJ1-2; 7 bases are shared with TRBD1. CDR3 region: CSARVGRGFLYGGYTF. CDR3 sequence (DNA): TGCAGTGCTAGAGTTGGCAGGGGGTTCTTGTATGGTGGCTACACCTTC.